The rows below give T cell receptor beta chains drawn from one sample of a study of blood T cell repertoires in COVID-19. Sequenced by immunoSEQ multiplex PCR; TCRdb stores in-frame clones only, minus some. The data hold around 100,000 clones, with approximately 93% observed a single time. Sequencing used peripheral blood. The receptors derive from a man between 60 and 75 years old with acute or convalescent COVID-19. CDR3s include the opening cysteine and the closing phenylalanine or tryptophan. D genes are given only for firm matches. Clone size is shown for a subset of rows, as once, few, many or a class of expanded clone.

j_call	v_call	d_call	clone_size	cdr3_nt	cdr3_aa
TRBJ1-2	TRBV27	TRBD1	-	TGTGCCAGCAGTCCCAGACAGGGACATATTGGGGGCTACACCTTC	CASSPRQGHIGGYTF
TRBJ1-5	TRBV12-3/TRBV12-4	-	-	TGTGCCAGCAGCGGGATCCCGGGTCAGCCCCAGCATTTT	CASSGIPGQPQHF
TRBJ2-2	TRBV11-2	TRBD2	-	TGTGCCAGCAGCCAACGGACTAGCGGTCTATTACAGGGGGAGCTGTTTTTT	CASSQRTSGLLQGELFF
TRBJ2-1	TRBV18	TRBD1	few	TGTGCCAGCTCAGTAAGGGGGACAGGGGGCCTCAATGAGCAGTTCTTC	CASSVRGTGGLNEQFF
TRBJ1-2	TRBV19	-	-	TGTGCCAGTAGTATAGAAAACCCCGGGACTTCCTATGGCTACACCTTC	CASSIENPGTSYGYTF
TRBJ1-2	TRBV18	-	-	TGTGCCAGCTCACCACGGAACGGCATACTGGGACACCTCTATGGCTACACCTTC	CASSPRNGILGHLYGYTF
TRBJ2-1	TRBV11-2	-	-	TGTGCCAGCAGCTTGGGGCAGAATAATGAGCAGTTCTTC	CASSLGQNNEQFF
TRBJ2-5	TRBV3-1/TRBV3-2	TRBD1	-	TGTGCCAGCAGCCAAGATGGGGCAGGGGGCTTCGGGGAGACCCAGTACTTC	CASSQDGAGGFGETQYF
TRBJ2-7	TRBV27	-	-	TGTGCCAGCAAACTGGGAGACGAGCAGTACTTC	CASKLGDEQYF
TRBJ1-1	TRBV19	TRBD1	-	TGTGCCAGTAATAAACAGGGGGCGTTTGTGGGGAACACTGAAGCTTTCTTT	CASNKQGAFVGNTEAFF
TRBJ2-1	TRBV6-5	TRBD2	-	TGTGCCAGCAAGGCGGGAGGGACAGTCTACAATGAGCAGTTCTTC	CASKAGGTVYNEQFF
TRBJ1-3	TRBV30	TRBD1	-	TGTGCCTGGAGTAACTGGCAGGGGGCTGGAAACACCATATATTTT	CAWSNWQGAGNTIYF
TRBJ1-1	TRBV28	TRBD1	-	TGTGCCAGCAGCCCCCCGGACAGGGAGGGAACTGAAGCTTTCTTT	CASSPPDREGTEAFF
TRBJ1-1	TRBV3-1/TRBV3-2	-	once	TGTGCCAGCAGCCCATCGGGAGGGGGTAACACTGAAGCTTTCTTT	CASSPSGGGNTEAFF
TRBJ1-4	TRBV28	-	-	TGTGCCAGCAGTTTAAAGGGGTTAGACGAAAAACTGTTTTTT	CASSLKGLDEKLFF
TRBJ2-2	TRBV5-1	-	-	TGCGCCAGCAGCTTGTGGGGGCTGGACACCGGGGAGCTGTTTTTT	CASSLWGLDTGELFF
TRBJ1-2	TRBV27	-	-	TGTGCCAGCAGTCCGACGACAGATTACTATGGCTACACCTTC	CASSPTTDYYGYTF
TRBJ2-1	TRBV5-1	TRBD1	-	TGCGCCAGCAGCTTGGATTCGGGACAGGGCAATGAGCAGTTCTTC	CASSLDSGQGNEQFF
TRBJ1-2	TRBV2	-	-	TGTGCCAGCCGCCGGGGTAACTATGGCTACACCTTC	CASRRGNYGYTF
TRBJ1-1	TRBV30	-	-	TGTGCCTGGAGTGTAGGCGGACAGATGGGACAAGCTTTCTTT	CAWSVGGQMGQAFF
TRBJ2-1	TRBV24-1	TRBD2	-	TGTGCCACCCGACCAGCGGGAGACTACAATGAGCAGTTCTTC	CATRPAGDYNEQFF
TRBJ2-3	TRBV9	TRBD2	-	TGTGCCAGCAGCTGGGGACTAGCGAGCTCAGATACGCAGTATTTT	CASSWGLASSDTQYF
TRBJ1-5	TRBV6-1	-	-	TGTGCCAGCAGTGATGGCAGGGTTCTTAATCAGCCCCAGCATTTT	CASSDGRVLNQPQHF
TRBJ2-5	TRBV6-1	TRBD2	-	TGTGCCAGCAGTGACGGTACGCGGGGGGCCTACGGGGAGACCCAGTACTTC	CASSDGTRGAYGETQYF
TRBJ1-4	TRBV2	TRBD1	once	TGTGCCAGCAGTCGGGACAGGATGAGAGAAACTAATGAAAAACTGTTTTTT	CASSRDRMRETNEKLFF
TRBJ2-7	TRBV7-2	TRBD2	once	TGTGCCAGCAGCTTAGCAGGGACTAGCGGGAGTCTCTACGAGCAGTACTTC	CASSLAGTSGSLYEQYF
TRBJ1-6	TRBV3-1/TRBV3-2	-	-	TGTGCCAGCAGCCAAGAAGGGGCTTATTCACCCCTCCACTTT	CASSQEGAYSPLHF
TRBJ2-7	TRBV18	-	-	TGTGCCAGCTCACCACTAGGACTGTACGAGCAGTACTTC	CASSPLGLYEQYF
TRBJ2-7	TRBV27	TRBD1	-	TGTGCCAGCAGTTTGACAGGGACGGGGTCGGGGGAGCAGTACTTC	CASSLTGTGSGEQYF
TRBJ2-2	TRBV27	TRBD2	-	TGTGCCAGCAGACCGGGAGGGCCAAACACCGGGGAGCTGTTTTTT	CASRPGGPNTGELFF
TRBJ1-1	TRBV19	TRBD1	-	TGTGCCAGTAATCCGACAGGGGGCATCGGCGGCACTGAAGCTTTCTTT	CASNPTGGIGGTEAFF
TRBJ2-3	TRBV27	TRBD1	-	TGTGCCAGCAGCCCGGGACAGGCCACAGGTGATACGCAGTATTTT	CASSPGQATGDTQYF
TRBJ1-3	TRBV18	TRBD1	-	TGTGCCAGCTCACCTCTCGGACAGGCCCTAAGAAACACCATATATTTT	CASSPLGQALRNTIYF
TRBJ2-5	TRBV9	TRBD2	-	TGTGCCAGCAGCGTAGCTAGCGGGAGGGCCGGGGAGACCCAGTACTTC	CASSVASGRAGETQYF
TRBJ2-1	TRBV7-9	-	-	TGTGCCAGCAGCTTTATAGGTAGCTCGGATCACTACAATGAGCAGTTCTTC	CASSFIGSSDHYNEQFF
TRBJ2-1	TRBV27	TRBD2	-	TGTGCCAGCAGTTTTTCCGGGAGGGAGCAGTTCTTC	CASSFSGREQFF
TRBJ2-1	TRBV10-3	-	few	TGTGCCATCAGTGAGTTTTCTCTAGACGGGAGAAACAAATACAATGAGCAGTTCTTC	CAISEFSLDGRNKYNEQFF
TRBJ2-5	TRBV9	-	-	TGTGCCAGCAGCCCCGGACACCTCCAGACCGCACAAGAGACCCAGTACTTC	CASSPGHLQTAQETQYF
TRBJ1-2	TRBV15	-	-	TGTGCCACCAGCAGACCCGGTGGTGCCTATGGCTACACCTTC	CATSRPGGAYGYTF
TRBJ2-3	TRBV19	TRBD2	-	TGTGCCAGTAGTATAGAGGCGGGAGGAACCACAGATACGCAGTATTTT	CASSIEAGGTTDTQYF
TRBJ1-2	TRBV10-1	-	-	TGCGCCAGCCCGAACAGGGTTAGGAACTATGGCTACACCTTC	CASPNRVRNYGYTF